The T cell receptor beta chain under discussion was sequenced for a study of blood T cells in healthy people across ages. Study results and limitations: Age advanced and TCR beta diversity per million T cells fell, roughly linearly.

CDR1 and CDR2 from the germline V gene are SQVTM and ANQGSEA. The V gene lost 5 bases and the J gene lost 6 bases, with 9 bases spanning the gap. This CDR3 contains 11 residues. Remarks on this clonotype: Its antigen is unidentified. A much larger clonotype is one base distant, so this may be a read error.

Using a J-beta primer mix together with a sample-barcoded 5' primer, a second PCR was run for roughly 7 to 12 cycles. From the 5' RACE reads, TCRdb called clonotypes with MiXCR, one entry per CDR3 protein. The sample contains about a million distinct CDR3 sequences, roughly two fifths of which appear only once. J is TRBJ2-3 and V is TRBV29-1; D remains ambiguous. This sequence was found in a man aged 18-30 years in good health. The sample consisted of blood. DNA of the CDR3: TGCAGCGTTAAGGGAAGGGATACGCAGTATTTT. This translates into CSVKGRDTQYF.